These 19 T cell receptor beta chains came from one sample sequenced in a study of technical replicates of blood from several donors. Using immunoSEQ multiplex PCR, the repertoire was profiled, and TCRdb retains in-frame clones only, with some absent. Among tens of thousands of clones, about 90% were seen once, and the ten largest hold around 4.6%. The material sequenced was PBMCs. The origin of the receptors is a human donor in good health. Some clones in this sample may be carry-over from other donors' samples.

The rearrangement links TRBV6-1 to TRBJ2-3, with a possible D match to TRBD2 (6 bases). Germline assignment: CDR1 MNHNS and CDR2 SASEGT. The V end was cut by 1 base, the J end by 6 bases, with 8 bases between. CDR3 length equals 13 residues. This CDR3 reads CASSEGEADTQYF. Written as DNA, the CDR3 is TGTGCCAGCAGTGAAGGGGAGGCCGATACGCAGTATTTT.

This chain uses TRBV11-2 with TRBJ2-2, with 13 bases lining up with TRBD2. The CDR3 consists of 19 residues. Trimming removed 5 bases from V and 6 bases from J; junction bases left unmatched: 15. Germline lookup yields CDR1 SGHAT and CDR2 FQNNGV. The CDR3 DNA sequence: TGTGCCAGCAGCCCCTTCCGTGAAACTAGCGGGAGGGCCCCCGGGGAGCTGTTTTTT. Its protein product is CASSPFRETSGRAPGELFF.

This rearrangement joins TRBV7-2 to TRBJ2-1; no clear D. Germline loops: CDR1 SGHTA, CDR2 FQGNSA. Trimming shortened V by 5 bases and J by 6 bases, and 8 bases separated the two germline ends. This CDR3 spans 12 amino acids. The CDR3 coding sequence is TGTGCCAGCAGCCAACTGTCCAATGAGCAGTTCTTC. It codes for CASSQLSNEQFF.

This chain joins TRBV28 and TRBJ1-5; TRBD1 matches at 10 bases. The germline V gene has CDR1 MDHEN and CDR2 SYDVKM. The ends lost 6 bases at V and 11 bases at J; junction bases unmatched: 10. The CDR3 has 14 amino acids. CDR3 amino acids: CASRREGQGLAQHF. The CDR3 DNA reads as TGTGCCAGCAGGCGGGAGGGACAGGGGCTGGCCCAGCATTTT.

The CDR3 sequence is CASSPNSREADGYTF. For the CDR3, the DNA is TGTGCCAGCAGCCCAAATAGTCGGGAAGCCGATGGCTACACCTTC. The V gene is TRBV4-2, the J gene TRBJ1-2; D unclear. The germline gives CDR1 LGHNA, CDR2 YNFKEQ. V lost 4 bases to trimming and J lost 6 bases, with 18 bases between them. The CDR3 runs 15 residues.

This clone was recorded many times. The V gene is TRBV6-1, the J gene TRBJ1-6; 7 nucleotides match TRBD1. The CDR3 contains 15 residues. The J segment lost 7 bases and the V segment lost 6 bases, leaving 9 bases of the junction unmatched. CDR1 and CDR2 (germline): MNHNS, SASEGT. Written as DNA, the CDR3 is TGTGCCAGCAGGGACCGGGACAGATTGAATTCACCCCTCCACTTT. Translation gives CASRDRDRLNSPLHF.

V is TRBV27 and J is TRBJ1-1; 7 bases are a match to TRBD1. V lost 10 bases and J lost 7; bases outside the gene matches: 6. The CDR3 extends over 11 amino acids. CDR1 and CDR2 from the germline V gene are MNHEY and SMNVEV (reference sequence). The CDR3 sequence is CATTDRDEAFF. DNA of the CDR3: TGTGCCACTACAGACAGGGATGAAGCTTTCTTT.

This chain connects TRBV6-6 to TRBJ1-2; D is perhaps TRBD1 (5 bases). CDR1 MNHNY and CDR2 SVGAGI come from the germline V gene (reference sequence). The CDR3 is 15 residues long. With 8 bases removed from V and 3 bases from J, the gap between germline ends came to 19 bases. CDR3 amino acids: CASGELWGRDYGYTF. CDR3 nucleotides: TGTGCCAGCGGCGAATTGTGGGGCAGGGACTATGGCTACACCTTC.

The V call is TRBV18, the J call TRBJ1-1, with D possibly being TRBD1 (5 bases). Trimming stripped 5 bases from V and 7 bases from J, with 14 bases between. Germline values: CDR1 KGHSH, CDR2 LQKENI. This CDR3 contains 13 residues. CDR3 bases: TGTGCCAGCTCATTACAGTGGGGGGTTGAAGCTTTCTTT. Its protein product is CASSLQWGVEAFF.

This clone has a handful of counts. Here the CDR3 DNA reads TGTGCCAGCAGCTTTGGTTGGAGCTCCTATAATTCACCCCTCCACTTT. Its translation: CASSFGWSSYNSPLHF. The rearrangement uses TRBV13 and TRBJ1-6; the D is unclear. The CDR3 totals 16 residues. Germline CDR1 and CDR2: PRHDT and FYEKMQ (reference sequence). Between the trimmed V and J ends, which lost 3 bases and 0 bases, there was a span of 9 bases.

This sequence joins TRBV7-9 and TRBJ1-2, with 10 positions matching TRBD1. The CDR3 loop spans 15 amino acids. Trimming at V came to 4 bases and at J to 8 bases, leaving 10 bases not matched to a gene. Per germline, CDR1 SEHNR and CDR2 FQNEAQ (reference sequence). The CDR3 DNA is TGTGCCAGCAGCTCAGAGACAGGGGGCGCGAAAGGCTACACCTTC. Its protein product is CASSSETGGAKGYTF.

Concerning this clone: Other DNA sequences in the sample encode the same CDR3. The V call is TRBV7-6, the J call TRBJ2-5; D perhaps matches TRBD1 (5 bases). The V gene's germline CDR1 is SGHVS and CDR2 FNYEAQ. This CDR3 contains 12 residues. V shed 3 bases and J shed 5 bases, with 7 bases lying between them. The CDR3 loop is CASSLNRETQYF. The CDR3 nucleotides read TGTGCCAGCAGCTTGAACAGGGAGACCCAGTACTTC.

The V and J genes are TRBV7-2 and TRBJ2-7; the match to TRBD1 covers 7 bases. Germline CDR1 and CDR2: SGHTA and FQGNSA. The CDR3 runs 15 residues. Unmatched junction bases numbered 5, after V lost 1 base and J lost 2 bases. The CDR3 nucleotides read TGTGCCAGCAGCTTAGTTAGCCAGGGGGCCTACGAGCAGTACTTC. As protein: CASSLVSQGAYEQYF. The whole variable domain, remainder taken from reference TRBV7-2 and TRBJ2-7, is GAGVSQSPSNKVTEKGKDVELRCDPISGHTALYWYRQSLGQGLEFLIYFQGNSAPDKSGLPSDRFSAERTGGSVSTLTIQRTQQEDSAVYLCASSLVSQGAYEQYFGPGTRLTVT.

The chain couples TRBV14 to TRBJ1-5; D remains ambiguous. Germline assignment: CDR1 SGHDN and CDR2 FVKESK. The CDR3 length is 15 residues. Trimming pared 6 bases from V and 0 bases from J, leaving 12 bases between. The CDR3 spells CASSYAEYSNQPQHF. CDR3 in DNA: TGTGCCAGCAGTTACGCGGAATATAGCAATCAGCCCCAGCATTTT.

This chain links TRBV19 with TRBJ1-3, with 7 bases aligning to TRBD1. Germline trimming cut 8 bases from V and 2 bases from J; bases unmatched to any gene: 3. The CDR3 has 13 amino acids. Germline CDR1 reads LNHDA; CDR2 reads SQIVND (reference sequence). The CDR3 bases are TGTGCCAGTGGTGGGACAGCTGGAAACACCATATATTTT. Translating it yields CASGGTAGNTIYF.

The J gene is TRBJ1-5, the V gene TRBV21-1; the D call TRBD1 from the table was never checked on the DNA. TRBV21-1 is termed a pseudogene. The CDR3 extends over 19 amino acids. This CDR3 reads CASSKVVRGRSPSNQPQHF. CDR3 DNA: TGTGCCAGCAGCAAAGTCGTCAGGGGCCGAAGCCCTAGCAATCAGCCCCAGCATTTT.

The table lists this clone with a count of one. V usage is TRBV11-3 and J usage is TRBJ2-1, with a possible D match to TRBD2 (6 bases). Looked up from germline, CDR1 is SGHNT and CDR2 is YENEEA. V shed 5 bases and J shed 9 bases, with 14 bases lying between them. This CDR3 spans 13 amino acids. Written as DNA, the CDR3 is TGTGCCAGCAGCCCCCCGCGGGGTGGTGAGCAGTTCTTC. Residues: CASSPPRGGEQFF.

CDR3 in DNA: TGTGCCAGCAGCCCTGAGGGGGCAGGTTATGGCTACACCTTC. Protein: CASSPEGAGYGYTF. The V and J genes are TRBV5-4 and TRBJ1-2; 7 nucleotides line up with TRBD1. Germline-derived CDR1 and CDR2 are SGHNT and YYREEE (reference sequence). This CDR3 contains 14 residues. After removal of 4 bases from V and 5 bases from J, the junction contained 8 bases not matched to a gene.

The chain uses TRBV15 and TRBJ2-7, with D tentatively TRBD2 (5 bases). Trimming cost V 2 bases and J 4 bases, with 12 bases left between them. Germline V gene lookup returns CDR1 LNHNV and CDR2 YYDKDF (reference sequence). The CDR3 sequence is 14 residues long. The CDR3 DNA follows: TGTGCCACCAGCAGATTGGCGCGAGGGTACGAGCAGTACTTC. Encoded protein: CATSRLARGYEQYF. Drawing the rest from reference TRBV15 and TRBJ2-7, the complete variable domain is DAMVIQNPRYQVTQFGKPVTLSCSQTLNHNVMYWYQQKSSQAPKLLFHYYDKDFNNEADTPDNFQSRRPNTSFCFLDIRSPGLGDTAMYLCATSRLARGYEQYFGPGTRLTVT.